This T cell receptor (beta chain) was profiled in a study of CD8 T cells in ankylosing spondylitis. Study observations and caveats: Seemingly characteristic of ankylosing spondylitis blood was a TCR beta motif consisting of about 8 highly homologous variants. Previous work reported some of these motif variants in the synovial fluid and blood of reactive arthritis. Clones linked to the disease showed a CD8+ phenotype. They occurred at relatively low frequencies in peripheral blood.

The CDR3 loop spans 16 amino acids. The junction had 9 bases not matched to a gene; V was cut back by 3 bases and J by 4 bases. This clonotype was seen a handful of times. The antigen is not known. TCRdb recomputed calls from the 5' RACE reads with MiXCR, one row per CDR3 protein. The sample records a few hundred thousand distinct CDR3 sequences, over 15% being singletons. This TCR came from a male donor with ankylosing spondylitis or in good health (not recorded which). This rearrangement joins TRBV12-3 or TRBV12-4 to TRBJ1-5; 7 bases agree with TRBD1. Sequenced: blood, either unsorted or a sorted T cell fraction (not recorded which). The CDR3 region is CASSFLVTGNNQPQHF. CDR3 nucleotides: TGTGCCAGCAGTTTCTTGGTGACAGGGAATAATCAGCCCCAGCATTTT.